What follows are 20 T cell receptor beta chains derived from one specimen sequenced in a study of cytomegalovirus exposure and HLA in healthy donors. The PCR ran on 60 Vbeta and 13 Jbeta primers. Assay: immunoSEQ multiplex PCR; the TCRdb copy retains only in-frame clones and omits some. Of hundreds of thousands of clones in the sample, over 75% were seen once. Sequencing used PBMCs. Source of these receptors: a boy under 18 in good health and CMV-seronegative.

The V and J genes are TRBV27 and TRBJ1-5; the match to TRBD1 covers 7 bases. V dropped 5 bases and J dropped 5; count of bases not matched to a gene: 12. The length of the CDR3 is 16 residues. Germline V lookup: CDR1 MNHEY, CDR2 SMNVEV (reference sequence). The CDR3 DNA is TGTGCCAGCAGTACGACAGGGATATGGGGCGATCAGCCCCAGCATTTT. Translated, it gives CASSTTGIWGDQPQHF.

This clone was counted a few times. The genes are TRBV5-1 and TRBJ1-1, with D perhaps matching TRBD1 (5 bases). The CDR3 is 12 amino acids. Between the trimmed V and J ends, which lost 4 bases and 4 bases, there was a span of 8 bases. Germline V gives CDR1 SGHRS, CDR2 YFSETQ. In nucleotides, the CDR3 is TGCGCCAGCAGCGGGGGGGGCACTGAAGCTTTCTTT. Its protein is CASSGGGTEAFF.

The chain has TRBV5-1 and TRBJ2-7; 8 nucleotides agree with TRBD2. V shed 3 bases and J 1 base; nucleotides not matched to a gene: 6. The germline V gene encodes CDR1 SGHRS and CDR2 YFSETQ. The CDR3 covers 15 residues. DNA for the CDR3: TGCGCCAGCAGCTCTACGACTAGCGCATCCTACGAGCAGTACTTC. It translates to CASSSTTSASYEQYF.

The rearrangement uses TRBV2 and TRBJ1-3, with 8 bases identical to TRBD1. There are 15 residues in the CDR3. The V gene end was trimmed by 10 bases and the J gene end by 3 bases; junction bases not matched to a gene: 11. CDR1 SNHLY and CDR2 FYNNEI come from the germline V gene. Written as DNA, the CDR3 is TGTGCCACGACTGCAGGGGGCGCGGATGGAAACACCATATATTTT. This translates into CATTAGGADGNTIYF.

The gene calls are TRBV4-2 and TRBJ2-7; possible D gene TRBD2, 6 bases. V lost 0 bases, J lost 9 bases, and 18 bases lay in between. CDR1 and CDR2 (germline): LGHNA, YNFKEQ. This CDR3 has 15 residues. Here the CDR3 reads CASSQDRRMGLRQYF. As DNA, the CDR3 is TGTGCCAGCAGCCAAGATCGAAGGATGGGACTTAGGCAGTACTTC.

This chain connects TRBV7-8 to TRBJ1-1, with D perhaps TRBD1 (5 bases). The CDR3 has 13 residues. Looked up from germline, CDR1 is SGHVS and CDR2 is FQNEAQ. The ends were cut back, 1 base at V and 5 bases at J, with 8 bases in the middle. The CDR3 region is CASSLGGGTEAFF. The CDR3 region has the DNA TGTGCCAGCAGCTTAGGCGGGGGAACTGAAGCTTTCTTT. Together with reference TRBV7-8 and TRBJ1-1, the CDR3 gives the full variable domain: GAGVSQSPRYKVAKRGQDVALRCDPISGHVSLFWYQQALGQGPEFLTYFQNEAQLDKSGLPSDRFFAERPEGSVSTLKIQRTQQEDSAVYLCASSLGGGTEAFFGQGTRLTVV.

V gene TRBV15 combines with J gene TRBJ2-7; 13 nucleotides align to TRBD2. The junction had 4 bases not matched to a gene; V was cut back by 0 bases and J by 5 bases. CDR1 is LNHNV and CDR2 is YYDKDF in the germline V gene (reference sequence). The CDR3 consists of 16 residues. The CDR3 DNA sequence: TGTGCCACCAGCAGAGATTTGGGACTAGCGGGGAACGAGCAGTACTTC. This gives the protein CATSRDLGLAGNEQYF.

This clone was detected only a few times. V and J are TRBV4-1 and TRBJ2-1, with D tentatively TRBD2 (5 bases). The CDR3 extends over 14 amino acids. Germline CDR1 and CDR2: MGHRA and YSYEKL. The V end lost 0 bases, the J end lost 7 bases, and 10 bases lay between the germline ends. The CDR3 loop is CASSQEGGGNEQFF. The CDR3 bases are TGCGCCAGCAGCCAAGAAGGTGGCGGGAATGAGCAGTTCTTC.

This clone was counted a few times. V gene TRBV15 combines with J gene TRBJ2-3; 10 bases align to TRBD1. From germline, CDR1 is LNHNV and CDR2 YYDKDF (reference sequence). With 3 bases clipped from V and 3 bases from J, the junction kept 3 bases outside the gene matches. This CDR3 is 15 amino acids long. As DNA, the CDR3 is TGTGCCACCAGCAGGGACAGGGGGGGGACAGATACGCAGTATTTT. Residues: CATSRDRGGTDTQYF.

V and J are TRBV19 and TRBJ1-1; possible D gene TRBD1, 6 bases. The germline V and J ends were trimmed by 4 bases and 1 base, with 10 bases remaining between them. CDR3 length equals 14 residues. Germline values: CDR1 LNHDA, CDR2 SQIVND (reference sequence). CDR3 DNA sequence: TGTGCCAGTAGTACGGACAGTTGGAACACTGAAGCTTTCTTT. Translated: CASSTDSWNTEAFF.

This clone has just one count. The chain employs TRBV10-3 and TRBJ2-2, with D perhaps matching TRBD1 (6 bases). The germline CDR1 and CDR2 sequences are ENHRY and SYGVKD. V was shortened by 0 bases and J by 7 bases, with 18 bases between the two germline ends. There are 17 residues in the CDR3. The DNA for the CDR3 is TGTGCCATCAGTGAGTCCCCGGGACAAGAGGGTTTCGGGGAGCTGTTTTTT. Protein: CAISESPGQEGFGELFF.

V and J are TRBV6-1 and TRBJ1-1, with D maybe TRBD1 (5 bases). V was trimmed by 10 bases and J by 11 bases, leaving 17 bases between them. From germline, CDR1 is MNHNS and CDR2 SASEGT. This CDR3 contains 11 residues. This CDR3 is CAIGAGGLAFF. Written as DNA, the CDR3 is TGTGCCATCGGGGCTGGGGGGTTGGCTTTCTTT.

This chain connects TRBV10-1 to TRBJ1-1; 9 nucleotides agree with TRBD1. V was pared by 4 bases and J by 7 bases, with 7 bases of the junction left unmatched. CDR1 is WNHNN and CDR2 is SYGVQD in the germline V gene (reference sequence). This CDR3 spans 14 amino acids. The CDR3, as DNA: TGCGCCAGCAGTGTGGACAGGGGAGGCATTGAAGCTTTCTTT. This codes for CASSVDRGGIEAFF.

As concerns this clone: At one of its ends the junction is not consistent with the germline gene, which may arise from a read error. The chain links TRBV7-7 to TRBJ1-1; D gene uncertain. CDR3 length equals 13 residues. Germline V gene data show CDR1 as SSHAT and CDR2 as FNYEAQ (reference sequence). The CDR3 DNA sequence: TGTGCTAGCAGCTCGCGATTGAACACTGAAGCTTTCTTT. Encoded protein: CASSSRLNTEAFF.

The chain is built from TRBV10-1 and TRBJ2-1, with D tentatively TRBD1 (5 bases). This CDR3 contains 16 residues. Trimming removed 2 bases from V and 9 bases from J, with 20 bases in between. CDR1 is WNHNN, CDR2 SYGVQD, per germline (reference sequence). In nucleotides, the CDR3 is TGCGCCAGCAGTGAGCCCGTCACAGGTGAAACGGGTGAGCAGTTCTTC. Protein sequence: CASSEPVTGETGEQFF.

The chain combines TRBV5-1 with TRBJ2-5; D remains unclear. Trimming stripped 3 bases from V and 2 bases from J, with 8 bases between. This CDR3 has 13 residues. CDR1 is SGHRS, CDR2 YFSETQ, per germline. The CDR3 DNA follows: TGCGCCAGCAGCTCTACAGAACAAGAGACCCAGTACTTC. Translating it yields CASSSTEQETQYF.

The V and J genes are TRBV7-9 and TRBJ2-3; weak D call: TRBD1 (6 bases). Germline assignment: CDR1 SEHNR and CDR2 FQNEAQ (reference sequence). Trimming pared 5 bases from V and 3 bases from J, leaving 21 bases between. The CDR3 is 17 amino acids. DNA of the CDR3: TGTGCCAGCAGCAGGGACACGGCGGGTGAGGTGACAGATACGCAGTATTTT. Translating it yields CASSRDTAGEVTDTQYF.

This chain connects TRBV5-1 to TRBJ2-2; D is unclear. Trimming took 0 bases from V and 2 from J, leaving 11 bases between them. Germline assignment: CDR1 SGHRS and CDR2 YFSETQ. This CDR3 comprises 16 residues. CDR3 in amino acids: CASSLVVTLNTGELFF. For the CDR3, the DNA is TGCGCCAGCAGCTTGGTAGTCACCCTAAACACCGGGGAGCTGTTTTTT.

The chain is built from TRBV19 and TRBJ2-7, with 8 bases that match TRBD1. With V trimmed by 3 bases and J by 6 bases, 16 bases remained unmatched. The CDR3 consists of 17 residues. Germline CDR1 LNHDA, CDR2 SQIVND (reference sequence). In DNA form, the CDR3 reads TGTGCCAGTAGTATGGACCGCCTGTCAGGGGGCCATGGCGAGCAGTACTTC. Its protein product is CASSMDRLSGGHGEQYF. Full variable domain (remainder filled in from reference TRBV19 and TRBJ2-7): DGGITQSPKYLFRKEGQNVTLSCEQNLNHDAMYWYRQDPGQGLRLIYYSQIVNDFQKGDIAEGYSVSREKKESFPLTVTSAQKNPTAFYLCASSMDRLSGGHGEQYFGPGTRLTVT.

This chain links TRBV9 with TRBJ2-3; 8 bases are a match to TRBD1. Germline V gene data show CDR1 as SGDLS and CDR2 as YYNGEE. J gave up 0 bases and V 4 bases, and 7 bases lay outside the gene matches. This CDR3 contains 16 residues. CDR3 sequence: CASSRDRNPSTDTQYF. CDR3 sequence (DNA): TGTGCCAGCAGCCGGGACAGGAACCCAAGCACAGATACGCAGTATTTT.